This is a list of T cell receptor beta chains from one sample in a study of cytomegalovirus exposure and HLA in healthy donors. Some clones are missing from TCRdb's copy, which holds only in-frame ones; the method was immunoSEQ multiplex PCR. The table shows about 150,000 clones, with 70% to 80% occurring only once. The sequencing input was PBMCs. Source of these receptors: a middle-aged man in good health and CMV-seropositive. Each CDR3 is given with its conserved first and last residue. Each record gives: clone size, D gene, V gene, J gene, CDR3 length, CDR3 DNA, CDR3 protein. A D gene is named only where the DNA matches it firmly. Not all rows give a size; the values are once, few, many and, for expanded clones, a class.

NA	NA	TRBV28	TRBJ1-3	13	TGTGCCAGCGGCCCAAAATCTGGAAACACCATATATTTT	CASGPKSGNTIYF
NA	TRBD1	TRBV6-5	TRBJ2-7	15	TGTGCCAGCAGTTACTCGACCAGGGGGCCCTACGAGCAGTACTTC	CASSYSTRGPYEQYF
NA	NA	TRBV2	TRBJ2-1	18	TGTGCCAGCAGGGCCGGTAGGGCTGGCGGGACGGCCTACAATGAGCAGTTCTTC	CASRAGRAGGTAYNEQFF
NA	TRBD1	TRBV28	TRBJ2-7	14	TGTGCCAGCAGTCCGGGACAGGGGTTATACGAGCAGTACTTC	CASSPGQGLYEQYF
NA	NA	TRBV11-2	TRBJ2-1	14	TGTGCCAGCAGCCCCCGGGACTCCCACAATGAGCAGTTCTTC	CASSPRDSHNEQFF
few	NA	TRBV5-1	TRBJ2-7	13	TGCGCCAGCAGCTTGGGCGCCGGGTACGAGCAGTACTTC	CASSLGAGYEQYF
NA	TRBD1	TRBV5-5	TRBJ1-3	16	TGTGCCAGCAGCCCCTGGGACAGGGGGACTGGAAACACCATATATTTT	CASSPWDRGTGNTIYF
NA	NA	TRBV5-4	TRBJ1-2	12	TGTGCCAGCAGCCCGGCGGGAAATGGCTACACCTTC	CASSPAGNGYTF
NA	TRBD2	TRBV15	TRBJ2-7	16	TGTGCCACCAGCAGAGATCTAGCGGTTCCAATCTACGAGCAGTACTTC	CATSRDLAVPIYEQYF
once	TRBD1	TRBV5-8	TRBJ1-2	16	TGTGCCAGCAGCTGGGGGGACAGCGTAAGGGGTGATGGCTACACCTTC	CASSWGDSVRGDGYTF
NA	TRBD1	TRBV5-4	TRBJ1-1	13	TGTGCCAGCAGCGCGACAGGGCCCACTGAAGCTTTCTTT	CASSATGPTEAFF
few	TRBD1	TRBV12-5	TRBJ2-1	15	TGTGCTAGTGGTTTGGCCTGGACAGGGAGCAATGAGCAGTTCTTC	CASGLAWTGSNEQFF
once	NA	TRBV21-1	TRBJ2-7	16	TGTGCCAGCAGCAAGGCCCGGGGACAGCTCTCCTACGAGCAGTACTTC	CASSKARGQLSYEQYF
NA	NA	TRBV5-1	TRBJ2-1	15	TGCGCCAGCTTCCTCAGTACGGACATTCCCAATGAGCAGTTCTTC	CASFLSTDIPNEQFF
NA	NA	TRBV7-2	TRBJ1-1	13	TGTGCCAGCAGCTTAGACGCTCGAGGTGAAGCTTTCTTT	CASSLDARGEAFF
NA	NA	TRBV5-1	TRBJ2-2	15	TGCGCCAGCACTCAAGCTACGGCGGGCCCCGGGGAGCTGTTTTTT	CASTQATAGPGELFF
few	TRBD2	TRBV5-1	TRBJ2-3	18	TGCGCCAGCAGCAGAACGGGACTAGCGGGAGTGGAGGCAGATACGCAGTATTTT	CASSRTGLAGVEADTQYF
NA	NA	TRBV18	TRBJ1-1	13	TGTGCCAGCTCAGAGACAGGGAACACTGAAGCTTTCTTT	CASSETGNTEAFF
NA	TRBD2	TRBV28	TRBJ2-1	15	TGTGCCAGCAGTACCCCTAGCGGTCCCTACAATGAGCAGTTCTTC	CASSTPSGPYNEQFF
few	NA	TRBV5-5	TRBJ2-7	16	TGCGCCAGCAGCCAAGATCGAGGGACTCCTTCCTACGAGCAGTACTTC	CASSQDRGTPSYEQYF
NA	TRBD1	TRBV6-1	TRBJ2-2	15	TGTGCCAGCAGTGAAGGGGGACAGGGCGCTGGGGAGCTGTTTTTT	CASSEGGQGAGELFF
NA	TRBD2	TRBV5-1	TRBJ2-1	15	TGCGCCAGCAGCTTGGTACTAGCGGGAGACAGTGAGCAGTTCTTC	CASSLVLAGDSEQFF
NA	NA	TRBV7-2	TRBJ1-1	16	TGTGCCAGCAGCTTCTCCCCGGCGGGGGGTGGAACTGAAGCTTTCTTT	CASSFSPAGGGTEAFF
NA	NA	TRBV4-3	TRBJ1-3	16	TGCGCCAGCAGCCAAGAAAGAGGGCCCGCTGGAAACACCATATATTTT	CASSQERGPAGNTIYF
few	NA	TRBV29-1	TRBJ2-2	17	TGCAGCGTTGAGGCCACTTTTAGCGACACGTACACCGGGGAGCTGTTTTTT	CSVEATFSDTYTGELFF
NA	NA	TRBV11-3	TRBJ2-1	16	TGTGCCAGCAGCGGACGTGGGGCCAGCTCCTACAATGAGCAGTTCTTC	CASSGRGASSYNEQFF
NA	TRBD2	TRBV10-3	TRBJ2-7	14	TGTGCCATCAGTACTAGCGGTAGCTCCTACGAGCAGTACTTC	CAISTSGSSYEQYF
NA	TRBD1	TRBV4-2	TRBJ1-4	16	TGTGCCAGCAGCCAAGACCCGGACAGGGTTGATGAAAAACTGTTTTTT	CASSQDPDRVDEKLFF
NA	TRBD1	TRBV29-1	TRBJ1-2	14	TGCAGCGTTGGGGGTCGGGACAGGGGCGGTGGCTACACCTTC	CSVGGRDRGGGYTF
NA	TRBD2	TRBV6-1	TRBJ2-1	15	TGTGCCAGCAGGATAGCGGGAGGGTGGGAAAATGAGCAGTTCTTC	CASRIAGGWENEQFF
NA	NA	TRBV14	TRBJ2-1	14	TGTGCCAGCAGCTTCGGGTCAAACCGCGATGAGCAGTTCTTC	CASSFGSNRDEQFF
NA	NA	TRBV19	TRBJ1-5	14	TGTGCCAGTAGGGGGCCCTTTCCGAATCAGCCCCAGCATTTT	CASRGPFPNQPQHF
NA	TRBD2	TRBV7-8	TRBJ2-7	12	TGTGCCAGCAGCAATGGCGGGAGCGAGCAGTACTTC	CASSNGGSEQYF
NA	NA	TRBV19	TRBJ1-5	16	TGTGCCAGTAGTCTCGTCAGGGGCAATAGCAATCAGCCCCAGCATTTT	CASSLVRGNSNQPQHF
few	NA	TRBV4-1	TRBJ2-7	17	TGCGCCAGCAGCCACCTATGGGGACTCCCTAGCTCCTACGAGCAGTACTTC	CASSHLWGLPSSYEQYF
once	NA	TRBV11-2	TRBJ1-2	13	TGTGCCAGCAGCTTCGAAGGGGCACAGGGCTACACCTTC	CASSFEGAQGYTF
once	NA	TRBV2	TRBJ2-7	11	TGTGCCAGCAGTACTAGTATCGAGCAGTACTTC	CASSTSIEQYF
NA	NA	TRBV7-9	TRBJ1-1	15	TGTGCCAGCAGCCTAGGTCAGCCGGGGGGAATTGAAGCTTTCTTT	CASSLGQPGGIEAFF
once	NA	TRBV2	TRBJ1-5	13	TGTGCCAGCAGTGACAGGAGCAATCAGCCCCAGCATTTT	CASSDRSNQPQHF